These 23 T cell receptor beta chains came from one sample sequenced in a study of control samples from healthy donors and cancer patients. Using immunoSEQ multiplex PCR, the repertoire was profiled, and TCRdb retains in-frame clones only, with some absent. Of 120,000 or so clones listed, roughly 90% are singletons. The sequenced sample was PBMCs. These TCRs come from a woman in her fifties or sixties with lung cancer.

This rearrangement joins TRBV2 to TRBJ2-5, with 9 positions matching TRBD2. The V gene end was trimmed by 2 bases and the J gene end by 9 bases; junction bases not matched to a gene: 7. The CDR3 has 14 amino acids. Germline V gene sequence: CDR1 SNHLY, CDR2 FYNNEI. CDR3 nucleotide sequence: TGTGCCAGCAGTGAAACAGGACTAGCGCGGCCCCAGTACTTC. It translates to CASSETGLARPQYF. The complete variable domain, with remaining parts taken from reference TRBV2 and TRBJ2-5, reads EPEVTQTPSHQVTQMGQEVILRCVPISNHLYFYWYRQILGQKVEFLVSFYNNEISEKSEIFDDQFSVERPDGSNFTLKIRSTKLEDSAMYFCASSETGLARPQYFGPGTRLLVL.

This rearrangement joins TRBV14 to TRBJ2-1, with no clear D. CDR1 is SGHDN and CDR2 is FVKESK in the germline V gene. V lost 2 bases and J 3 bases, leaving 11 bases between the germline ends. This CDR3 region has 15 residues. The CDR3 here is CASSQLMGFYNEQFF. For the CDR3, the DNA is TGTGCCAGCAGCCAACTTATGGGCTTCTACAATGAGCAGTTCTTC.

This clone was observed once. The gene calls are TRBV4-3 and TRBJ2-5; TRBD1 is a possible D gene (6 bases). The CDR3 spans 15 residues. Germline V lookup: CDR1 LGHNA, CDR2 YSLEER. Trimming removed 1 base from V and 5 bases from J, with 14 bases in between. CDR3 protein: CASSQVTGPRETQYF. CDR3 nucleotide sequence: TGCGCCAGCAGCCAAGTGACAGGCCCTAGGGAGACCCAGTACTTC.

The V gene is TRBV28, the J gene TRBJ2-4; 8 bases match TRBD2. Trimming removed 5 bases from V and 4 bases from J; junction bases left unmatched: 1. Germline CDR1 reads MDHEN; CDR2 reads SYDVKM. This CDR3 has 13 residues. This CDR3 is CASSTGGKNIQYF. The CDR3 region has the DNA TGTGCCAGCAGTACGGGGGGGAAAAACATTCAGTACTTC. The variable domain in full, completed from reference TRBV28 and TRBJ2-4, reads DVKVTQSSRYLVKRTGEKVFLECVQDMDHENMFWYRQDPGLGLRLIYFSYDVKMKEKGDIPEGYSVSREKKERFSLILESASTNQTSMYLCASSTGGKNIQYFGAGTRLSVL.

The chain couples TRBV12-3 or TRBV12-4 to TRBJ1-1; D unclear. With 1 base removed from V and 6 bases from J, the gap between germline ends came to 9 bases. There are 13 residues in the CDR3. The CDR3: CASSLGGVSEAFF. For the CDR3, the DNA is TGTGCCAGCAGTTTAGGTGGGGTCTCTGAAGCTTTCTTT.

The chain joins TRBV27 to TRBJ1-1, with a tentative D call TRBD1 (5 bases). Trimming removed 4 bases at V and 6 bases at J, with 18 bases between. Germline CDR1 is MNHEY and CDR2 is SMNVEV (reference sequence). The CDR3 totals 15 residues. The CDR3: CASSSTPGGNAEAFF. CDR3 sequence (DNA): TGTGCCAGCAGTTCAACCCCGGGGGGGAATGCTGAAGCTTTCTTT.

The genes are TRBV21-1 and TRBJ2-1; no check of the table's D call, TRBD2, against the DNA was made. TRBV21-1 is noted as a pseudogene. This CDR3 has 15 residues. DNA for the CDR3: TGTGCCAGCAGCACAACACCTAGCTCCTACAATGAGCAGTTCTTC. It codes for CASSTTPSSYNEQFF.

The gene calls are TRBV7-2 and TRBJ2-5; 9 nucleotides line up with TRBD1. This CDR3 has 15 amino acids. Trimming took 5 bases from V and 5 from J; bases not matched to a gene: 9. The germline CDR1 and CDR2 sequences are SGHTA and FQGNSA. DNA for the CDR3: TGTGCCAGCAGCCTGCGACAGGGGGTATGGGAGACCCAGTACTTC. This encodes CASSLRQGVWETQYF.

CDR3 in amino acids: CASSSRPRVTEAFF. The CDR3 DNA is TGTGCCAGTAGTTCCAGGCCTCGGGTCACTGAAGCTTTCTTT. This chain joins TRBV19 and TRBJ1-1; D gene unclear. The CDR3 is 14 residues long. From germline, CDR1 is LNHDA and CDR2 SQIVND (reference sequence). With 5 bases removed from V and 4 bases from J, the gap between germline ends came to 14 bases.

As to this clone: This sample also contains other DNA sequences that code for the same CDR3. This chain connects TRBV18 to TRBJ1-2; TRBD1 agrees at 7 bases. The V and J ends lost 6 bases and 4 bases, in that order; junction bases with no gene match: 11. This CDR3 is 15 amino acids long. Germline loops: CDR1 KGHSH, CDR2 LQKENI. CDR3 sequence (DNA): TGTGCCAGCTCGCCAGGACAGGCCTCACTCTATGGCTACACCTTC. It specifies CASSPGQASLYGYTF.

DNA for the CDR3: TGTGCCAGCAGTTACTCGACTAGCGGGAGGGCCAATGAGCAGTTCTTC. It translates to CASSYSTSGRANEQFF. The chain combines TRBV6-6 with TRBJ2-1; 14 bases are shared with TRBD2. Germline loops: CDR1 MNHNY, CDR2 SVGAGI (reference sequence). The CDR3 totals 16 residues. V shed 0 bases and J 6 bases; nucleotides not matched to a gene: 1.

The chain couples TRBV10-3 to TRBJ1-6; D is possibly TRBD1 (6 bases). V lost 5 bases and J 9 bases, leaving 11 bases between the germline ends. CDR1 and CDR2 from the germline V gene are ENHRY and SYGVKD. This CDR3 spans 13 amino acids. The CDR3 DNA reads TGTGCCATCAGTCGGGGGCATAGTTCACCCCTCCACTTT. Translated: CAISRGHSSPLHF.

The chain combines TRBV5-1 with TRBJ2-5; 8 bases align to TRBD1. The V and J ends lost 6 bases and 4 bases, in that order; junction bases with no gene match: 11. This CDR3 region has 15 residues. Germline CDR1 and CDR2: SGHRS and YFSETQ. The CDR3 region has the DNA TGCGCCAGCAACCTTTCCGGACAGGGAAGAGAGACCCAGTACTTC. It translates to CASNLSGQGRETQYF.

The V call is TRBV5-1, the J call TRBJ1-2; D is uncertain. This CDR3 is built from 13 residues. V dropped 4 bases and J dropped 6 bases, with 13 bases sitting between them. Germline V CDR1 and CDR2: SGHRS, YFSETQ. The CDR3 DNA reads TGCGCCAGCAGCCCAATATCAGGAGATGGCTACACCTTC. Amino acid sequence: CASSPISGDGYTF.

CDR3 protein: CSASAGAEQYF. The DNA of the CDR3 is TGCAGTGCTAGTGCGGGGGCCGAGCAGTACTTC. The J gene is TRBJ2-7, the V gene TRBV20-1, with TRBD2 as a possible D gene (7 bases). There are 11 residues in the CDR3. With 3 bases removed from V and 6 bases from J, the gap between germline ends came to 9 bases. Germline CDR1 and CDR2: DFQATT and SNEGSKA (reference sequence).

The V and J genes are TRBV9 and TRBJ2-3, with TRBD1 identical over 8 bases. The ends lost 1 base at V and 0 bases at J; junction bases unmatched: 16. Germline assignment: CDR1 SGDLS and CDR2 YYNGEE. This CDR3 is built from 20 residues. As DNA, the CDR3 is TGTGCCAGCAGCGTATGGGGACAGGCCCATTTAAGAACTAGCACAGATACGCAGTATTTT. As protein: CASSVWGQAHLRTSTDTQYF.

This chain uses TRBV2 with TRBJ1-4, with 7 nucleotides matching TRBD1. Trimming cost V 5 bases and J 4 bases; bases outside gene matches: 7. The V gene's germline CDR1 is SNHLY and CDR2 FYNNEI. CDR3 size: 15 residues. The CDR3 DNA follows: TGTGCCAGCAGTAGGCGCGGGACAGATAATGAAAAACTGTTTTTT. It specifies CASSRRGTDNEKLFF. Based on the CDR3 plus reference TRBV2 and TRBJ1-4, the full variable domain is EPEVTQTPSHQVTQMGQEVILRCVPISNHLYFYWYRQILGQKVEFLVSFYNNEISEKSEIFDDQFSVERPDGSNFTLKIRSTKLEDSAMYFCASSRRGTDNEKLFFGSGTQLSVL.

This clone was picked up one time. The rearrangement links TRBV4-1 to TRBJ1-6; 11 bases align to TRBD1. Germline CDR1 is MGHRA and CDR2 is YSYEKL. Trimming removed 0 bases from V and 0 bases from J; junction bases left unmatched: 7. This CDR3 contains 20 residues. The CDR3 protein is CASSQDARTGGSSYNSPLHF. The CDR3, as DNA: TGCGCCAGCAGCCAAGATGCTCGGACAGGGGGCAGCTCCTATAATTCACCCCTCCACTTT.

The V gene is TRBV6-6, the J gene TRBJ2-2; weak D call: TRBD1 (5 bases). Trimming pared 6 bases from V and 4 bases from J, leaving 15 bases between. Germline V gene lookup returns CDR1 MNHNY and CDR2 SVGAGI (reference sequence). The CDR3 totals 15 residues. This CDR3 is CASRKDTSGTGELFF. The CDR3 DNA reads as TGTGCCAGCAGAAAGGACACCTCGGGCACCGGGGAGCTGTTTTTT.

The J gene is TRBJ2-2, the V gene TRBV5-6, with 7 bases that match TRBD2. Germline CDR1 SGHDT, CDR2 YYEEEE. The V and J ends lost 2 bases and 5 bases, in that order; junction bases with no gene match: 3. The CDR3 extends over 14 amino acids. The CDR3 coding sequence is TGTGCCAGCAGCTTCGGGGGGATTACCGGGGAGCTGTTTTTT. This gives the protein CASSFGGITGELFF.

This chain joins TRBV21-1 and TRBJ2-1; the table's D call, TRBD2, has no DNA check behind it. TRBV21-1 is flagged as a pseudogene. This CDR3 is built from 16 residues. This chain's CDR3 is CASSKAALAAYNEQFF. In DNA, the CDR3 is TGTGCCAGCAGCAAAGCGGCGCTAGCGGCTTACAATGAGCAGTTCTTC.

DNA of the CDR3: TGTGCTAGTGGTTCCCCGACGGTAGAATATAGCAATCAGCCCCAGCATTTT. It is translated as CASGSPTVEYSNQPQHF. The chain employs TRBV12-5 and TRBJ1-5; D gene unclear. The CDR3 contains 17 residues. V dropped 4 bases and J dropped 0 bases, with 16 bases sitting between them. Looked up from germline, CDR1 is LGHNT and CDR2 is FRNRAP.

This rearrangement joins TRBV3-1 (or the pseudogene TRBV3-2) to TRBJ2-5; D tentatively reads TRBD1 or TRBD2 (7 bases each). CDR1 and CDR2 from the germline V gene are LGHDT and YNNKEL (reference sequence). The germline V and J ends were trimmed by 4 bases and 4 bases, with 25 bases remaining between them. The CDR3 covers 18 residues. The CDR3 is CASSPPYRQGGYGETQYF. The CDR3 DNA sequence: TGTGCCAGCAGCCCCCCCTATCGGCAGGGGGGGTATGGAGAGACCCAGTACTTC.